This T cell receptor beta chain was recovered during a study of T cells in Graves' hyperthyroidism and ophthalmopathy. Across the study: Prior to any treatment, at the point of initial diagnosis, peripheral blood was collected.

The study, taken as a whole, reports: Blood also carried most thyroid clonotypes expanded above 0.001. Median prediction lead before ophthalmopathy onset was around seven months with the model.

This clonotype came up many times. Antigen: not known. Each ophthalmopathy patient scored at least 3 on the Clinical Activity Score and at least 4 on NOSPECS grade, with duration under 3 months. The CDR3 extends over 15 amino acids. From germline, CDR1 is MDHEN and CDR2 SYDVKM. The V gene end was trimmed by 5 bases and the J gene end by 4 bases; junction bases not matched to a gene: 3. TCR beta CDR3 regions were amplified from RNA transcripts. Researchers ran a first-round RT-PCR on the TCR CDR3 using the HTBI primer set. TCRdb reanalysed the multiplex PCR reads using MiXCR and keeps one entry per CDR3 protein. The sample shows approximately 600,000 distinct CDR3 sequences, more than 20% of them seen only once.

The sequence was collected from a man younger than 40 with Graves' ophthalmopathy. Specimen: blood. The J gene is TRBJ1-6, the V gene TRBV28, with 9 nucleotides matching TRBD1. The CDR3 sequence: CASSPGTGYNSPLHF. The DNA of the CDR3 is TGTGCCAGCAGTCCCGGGACAGGGTATAATTCACCCCTCCACTTT.